Listed below are T cell receptor beta chains from one sample, sequenced in a study of type 1 and type 2 diabetes patients. TCRdb passed the multiplex PCR reads through MiXCR, listing each CDR3 protein once. The data hold 250,000 or so distinct CDR3 sequences, with over 45% observed a single time. Material: peripheral blood mononuclear cells (PBMCs). These receptors all stem from a man younger than 35 with type 2 diabetes. Each CDR3 is given with its conserved first and last residue. Fields, in order: D gene, clone size, J gene, V gene, CDR3 protein, CDR3 DNA. A D gene is named only where the DNA matches it firmly. A row's size may be missing; if present it is once, few, many or a size class.

D gene: TRBD1; clone size: few; J gene: TRBJ1-1; V gene: TRBV6-5; CDR3 protein: CASSYSTGMIAEAFF; CDR3 DNA: TGTGCCAGCAGTTACTCGACAGGGATGATCGCTGAAGCTTTCTTT
D gene: NA; clone size: few; J gene: TRBJ2-1; V gene: TRBV5-1; CDR3 protein: CASSFLNEQFF; CDR3 DNA: TGCGCCAGCAGCTTCCTTAATGAGCAGTTCTTC
D gene: NA; clone size: NA; J gene: TRBJ1-6; V gene: TRBV10-3; CDR3 protein: CAIKRQDNSSLHF; CDR3 DNA: TGTGCCATCAAGAGACAGGATAATTCATCCCTCCACTTT
D gene: NA; clone size: NA; J gene: TRBJ2-2; V gene: TRBV19; CDR3 protein: CASTLTNTGELFF; CDR3 DNA: TGTGCCAGTACTTTGACTAACACCGGGGAGCTGTTTTTT
D gene: NA; clone size: NA; J gene: TRBJ1-2; V gene: TRBV6-6; CDR3 protein: CASSEASAGRYYTF; CDR3 DNA: TGTGCCAGCAGTGAAGCGTCGGCAGGAAGATACTACACCTTC
D gene: NA; clone size: NA; J gene: TRBJ1-4; V gene: TRBV7-2; CDR3 protein: CASSLMGGEKLFF; CDR3 DNA: TGTGCCAGCAGCTTAATGGGGGGTGAAAAACTGTTTTTT
D gene: NA; clone size: NA; J gene: TRBJ2-6; V gene: TRBV9; CDR3 protein: CASSGISGANVLTF; CDR3 DNA: TGTGCCAGCAGCGGAATCTCTGGGGCCAACGTCCTGACTTTC
D gene: NA; clone size: few; J gene: TRBJ2-7; V gene: TRBV19; CDR3 protein: CASSPQGGASYEQYF; CDR3 DNA: TGTGCCAGTAGTCCCCAGGGGGGAGCATCCTACGAGCAGTACTTC
D gene: TRBD1; clone size: NA; J gene: TRBJ1-5; V gene: TRBV19; CDR3 protein: CASSMGTGVLEPQHF; CDR3 DNA: TGTGCCAGTAGTATGGGGACAGGGGTTTTGGAGCCCCAGCATTTT
D gene: NA; clone size: NA; J gene: TRBJ2-7; V gene: TRBV28; CDR3 protein: CASSPPRGKQYF; CDR3 DNA: TGTGCCAGCAGCCCCCCCAGGGGAAAGCAGTACTTC
D gene: NA; clone size: NA; J gene: TRBJ1-6; V gene: TRBV19; CDR3 protein: CASSERRRATNNSPLHF; CDR3 DNA: TGTGCCAGTAGTGAAAGACGCAGGGCTACAAATAATTCACCCCTCCACTTT
D gene: NA; clone size: NA; J gene: TRBJ1-6; V gene: TRBV19; CDR3 protein: CASGQHSPLHF; CDR3 DNA: TGTGCCAGCGGACAACATTCACCCCTCCACTTT
D gene: NA; clone size: once; J gene: TRBJ1-1; V gene: TRBV28; CDR3 protein: CASMVRWGNTEAFF; CDR3 DNA: TGTGCCAGCATGGTTCGGTGGGGGAACACTGAAGCTTTCTTT
D gene: NA; clone size: NA; J gene: TRBJ2-7; V gene: TRBV28; CDR3 protein: CASSLNPSEQYF; CDR3 DNA: TGTGCCAGCAGTTTAAACCCTAGCGAGCAGTACTTC
D gene: TRBD1; clone size: NA; J gene: TRBJ2-3; V gene: TRBV27; CDR3 protein: CASSSGQRTDTQYF; CDR3 DNA: TGTGCCAGCAGTTCGGGACAGCGCACAGATACGCAGTATTTT
D gene: NA; clone size: NA; J gene: TRBJ1-2; V gene: TRBV6-5; CDR3 protein: CASSPGDLYGYTF; CDR3 DNA: TGTGCCAGCAGTCCAGGGGACCTATATGGCTACACCTTC
D gene: NA; clone size: NA; J gene: TRBJ1-1; V gene: TRBV10-3; CDR3 protein: CAISKGLRETEAFF; CDR3 DNA: TGTGCCATCAGTAAGGGGCTACGTGAAACTGAAGCCTTCTTT
D gene: TRBD1; clone size: NA; J gene: TRBJ2-7; V gene: TRBV30; CDR3 protein: CASSPRDRGTEQYF; CDR3 DNA: TGTGCCAGTAGTCCTCGGGACAGGGGAACCGAGCAGTACTTC
D gene: NA; clone size: few; J gene: TRBJ2-1; V gene: TRBV10-3; CDR3 protein: CAISESSNNEQFF; CDR3 DNA: TGTGCCATCAGTGAGTCAAGTAACAATGAGCAGTTCTTC
D gene: TRBD2; clone size: once; J gene: TRBJ2-1; V gene: TRBV20-1; CDR3 protein: CSATGLAASYNEQFF; CDR3 DNA: TGCAGTGCTACGGGACTAGCGGCCTCCTACAATGAGCAGTTCTTC
D gene: NA; clone size: NA; J gene: TRBJ1-4; V gene: TRBV19; CDR3 protein: CAWSVSDRRNEKLFF; CDR3 DNA: TGTGCCTGGAGTGTCTCGGACCGTCGTAATGAAAAACTGTTTTTT
D gene: NA; clone size: NA; J gene: TRBJ2-1; V gene: TRBV7-6; CDR3 protein: CASSLAVTGSYEQFF; CDR3 DNA: TGTGCCAGCAGCTTAGCTGTAACGGGGAGTTATGAGCAGTTCTTC
D gene: TRBD1; clone size: few; J gene: TRBJ2-7; V gene: TRBV20-1; CDR3 protein: CSARGNWDRGGYEQYF; CDR3 DNA: TGCAGTGCTAGAGGCAATTGGGACAGGGGAGGATACGAGCAGTACTTC
D gene: TRBD1; clone size: NA; J gene: TRBJ1-4; V gene: TRBV7-2; CDR3 protein: CASSQGQGRNEKLLF; CDR3 DNA: TGTGCCAGCAGTCAGGGACAGGGGAGAAATGAAAAACTGCTTTTT
D gene: NA; clone size: many; J gene: TRBJ2-3; V gene: TRBV10-1; CDR3 protein: CASSEGRTVVDTQYF; CDR3 DNA: TGCGCCAGCAGTGAGGGACGGACAGTGGTAGATACGCAGTATTTT
D gene: NA; clone size: NA; J gene: TRBJ1-1; V gene: TRBV7-8; CDR3 protein: CASSKREVSWTEAFF; CDR3 DNA: TGTGCCAGCAGCAAAAGGGAGGTCAGTTGGACTGAAGCTTTCTTT
D gene: NA; clone size: NA; J gene: TRBJ2-7; V gene: TRBV7-2; CDR3 protein: CASSWVSYEQYF; CDR3 DNA: TGTGCCAGCAGCTGGGTCTCCTACGAGCAGTACTTC
D gene: NA; clone size: few; J gene: TRBJ2-3; V gene: TRBV28; CDR3 protein: CASSLGGRGTDTQYF; CDR3 DNA: TGTGCCAGCAGTTTAGGGGGGAGGGGGACAGATACGCAGTATTTT
D gene: NA; clone size: NA; J gene: TRBJ1-2; V gene: TRBV27; CDR3 protein: CASSNGEFGYGYTF; CDR3 DNA: TGTGCCAGCAGTAACGGGGAGTTTGGCTATGGCTACACCTTC
D gene: NA; clone size: NA; J gene: TRBJ1-2; V gene: TRBV28; CDR3 protein: CASTPSGIYGYTF; CDR3 DNA: TGTGCCAGCACCCCTTCTGGGATCTATGGCTACACCTTC
D gene: TRBD2; clone size: few; J gene: TRBJ2-1; V gene: TRBV20-1; CDR3 protein: CSASMGSWTSESEQFF; CDR3 DNA: TGCAGTGCTAGCATGGGTTCGTGGACTAGCGAAAGTGAGCAGTTCTTC
D gene: NA; clone size: NA; J gene: TRBJ2-5; V gene: TRBV29-1; CDR3 protein: CSVVQLQETQYF; CDR3 DNA: TGCAGCGTTGTACAGCTCCAAGAGACCCAGTACTTC
D gene: NA; clone size: few; J gene: TRBJ1-2; V gene: TRBV7-2; CDR3 protein: CASLQGFNYGYTF; CDR3 DNA: TGTGCCAGCCTACAGGGATTTAACTATGGCTACACCTTC
D gene: TRBD1; clone size: NA; J gene: TRBJ2-7; V gene: TRBV30; CDR3 protein: CAWSDRGAFSYEQYF; CDR3 DNA: TGTGCCTGGAGCGACAGGGGGGCCTTTTCCTACGAGCAGTACTTC